The entry below describes one T cell receptor (beta chain). This sample was included in a study of blood T cell repertoires in COVID-19. Study as a whole: The study drew acute and convalescent COVID-19 samples from the United States, Italy and Spain. Nucleic acid was either cDNA or gDNA, and it came from T cells, B-cell-depleted T cells, or PBMCs.

Germline values: CDR1 SGHNT, CDR2 YYREEE (reference sequence). The CDR3 sequence is 14 residues long. V was cut by 5 bases and J by 9 bases, with 19 bases left in between. Per the study methods: From reference gene primer amplification, estimates of nucleated cell counts were derived. The method was immunoSEQ multiplex PCR; TCRdb's version includes in-frame clones alone and lacks a portion of them. For V, J and clone size, that table is used; D and trimming come from the DNA. In the table there are around 110,000 clones, about nine tenths of which are singletons. The sequenced sample consisted of peripheral blood. The chain links TRBV5-4 to TRBJ2-3; D uncertain. The receptor was isolated from a man aged 40-55 years with acute or convalescent COVID-19. The CDR3 protein is CASRPKAGKETQYF. Here the CDR3 DNA reads TGTGCCAGCAGGCCAAAGGCAGGCAAAGAAACGCAGTATTTT.